A single sample is the source of the 15 T cell receptor beta chains below, sequenced in a study of technical replicates of blood from a few donors. The method was immunoSEQ multiplex PCR; TCRdb's version includes in-frame clones alone and lacks a portion of them. Of tens of thousands of clones in the sample, roughly 93% were seen once. The sample was T cells isolated from PBMCs. All receptors derive from a human donor in good health.

CDR3 residues: CASSRHTDEQFF. In DNA form, the CDR3 reads TGTGCCAGCAGTAGACATACCGATGAGCAGTTCTTC. V gene TRBV27 combines with J gene TRBJ2-1; no reliable D call. Germline V lookup: CDR1 MNHEY, CDR2 SMNVEV (reference sequence). V was pared by 5 bases and J by 8 bases, with 10 bases between. There are 12 residues in the CDR3.

V is TRBV15 and J is TRBJ1-3, with 10 bases that match TRBD1. CDR1 LNHNV and CDR2 YYDKDF come from the germline V gene (reference sequence). The CDR3 is 22 amino acids. J gave up 3 bases and V 0 bases, and 20 bases lay outside the gene matches. In nucleotides, the CDR3 is TGTGCCACCAGCAGAGACTCCAGCCAAATCCCCGGGACAGGGGTGGTTGGAAACACCATATATTTT. This codes for CATSRDSSQIPGTGVVGNTIYF. Using reference TRBV15 and TRBJ1-3 for the parts outside the CDR3, the full variable domain is DAMVIQNPRYQVTQFGKPVTLSCSQTLNHNVMYWYQQKSSQAPKLLFHYYDKDFNNEADTPDNFQSRRPNTSFCFLDIRSPGLGDTAMYLCATSRDSSQIPGTGVVGNTIYFGEGSWLTVV.

The chain links TRBV5-4 to TRBJ1-5; the D gene is possibly TRBD1 (6 bases). The germline CDR1 and CDR2 sequences are SGHNT and YYREEE (reference sequence). V lost 4 bases, J lost 2 bases, and 10 bases lay in between. The CDR3 is 14 residues long. The CDR3 protein is CASSIQGGNQPQHF. The CDR3 bases are TGTGCCAGCAGCATACAGGGAGGCAATCAGCCCCAGCATTTT.

The gene calls are TRBV7-9 and TRBJ1-2; 7 positions agree with TRBD1. CDR3 size: 15 residues. V was pared by 2 bases and J by 2 bases, with 5 bases of the junction left unmatched. The germline CDR1 and CDR2 sequences are SEHNR and FQNEAQ (reference sequence). CDR3 in DNA: TGTGCCAGCAGCTTATACAGGGGCCACAACTATGGCTACACCTTC. Translation: CASSLYRGHNYGYTF.

This CDR3 is CASSQLAREPTDEQFF. CDR3 sequence (DNA): TGCGCCAGCAGCCAATTAGCGCGGGAGCCGACAGACGAGCAGTTCTTC. The chain employs TRBV4-1 and TRBJ2-1, with 7 nucleotides matching TRBD2. V lost 2 bases and J lost 10; bases outside the gene matches: 14. CDR1 and CDR2 (germline): MGHRA, YSYEKL. The CDR3 extends over 16 amino acids.

The genes are TRBV5-5 and TRBJ2-7, with D possibly being TRBD2 (6 bases). This CDR3 contains 14 residues. Per germline, CDR1 SGHKS and CDR2 YYEKEE (reference sequence). Trimming removed 0 bases from V and 3 bases from J, with 10 bases in between. CDR3 nucleotides: TGTGCCAGCAGCTTGGTTGGCGGGGTCTACGAGCAGTACTTC. This codes for CASSLVGGVYEQYF.

The CDR3 nucleotides are TGTGCCAGTAGTATTAGACAGAATCAGCCCCAGCATTTT. Encoded protein: CASSIRQNQPQHF. V is TRBV19 and J is TRBJ1-5; D may be TRBD1 (5 bases). The CDR3 loop spans 13 amino acids. V lost 3 bases, J lost 4 bases, and 7 bases lay in between. Germline V gives CDR1 LNHDA, CDR2 SQIVND (reference sequence).

CDR3 nucleotide sequence: TGCGCCAGCAGCCTCGAGCAGAACACTGAAGCTTTCTTT. Protein sequence: CASSLEQNTEAFF. The chain combines TRBV5-1 with TRBJ1-1; no reliable D call. Germline V gene lookup returns CDR1 SGHRS and CDR2 YFSETQ. The CDR3 is 13 residues long. The ends were cut back, 4 bases at V and 1 base at J, with 8 bases in the middle.

The CDR3 DNA reads TGTGCCAGCAGTCTAGCAGGACAGAGCCGCTCCTACGAGCAGTACTTC. Protein: CASSLAGQSRSYEQYF. The chain is built from TRBV28 and TRBJ2-7; D is perhaps TRBD1 (6 bases). Between the trimmed V and J ends, which lost 5 bases and 0 bases, there was a span of 17 bases. Germline CDR1 is MDHEN and CDR2 is SYDVKM. The CDR3 is 16 residues long.

The genes are TRBV5-4 and TRBJ2-3; D possibly corresponds to TRBD2 (6 bases). The CDR3 length is 15 residues. Germline V gene lookup returns CDR1 SGHNT and CDR2 YYREEE (reference sequence). Trimming stripped 0 bases from V and 0 bases from J, with 8 bases between. CDR3 bases: TGTGCCAGCAGCTTGGGCGGGGCTAGCACAGATACGCAGTATTTT. This encodes CASSLGGASTDTQYF.

The rearrangement joins TRBV5-4 to TRBJ1-5; 8 bases line up with TRBD1. The length of the CDR3 is 19 residues. The V segment lost 5 bases and the J segment 2 bases; nucleotides outside the gene matches: 18. Germline lookup yields CDR1 SGHNT and CDR2 YYREEE (reference sequence). The CDR3 sequence: CASRQNQSRTGLCNQPQHF. The DNA of the CDR3 is TGTGCCAGCAGACAAAATCAGAGCCGGACAGGGCTATGCAATCAGCCCCAGCATTTT.

This chain uses TRBV5-1 with TRBJ2-5; 12 bases line up with TRBD1. This CDR3 spans 16 amino acids. V shed 4 bases and J 5 bases; nucleotides not matched to a gene: 9. The germline V gene has CDR1 SGHRS and CDR2 YFSETQ. DNA of the CDR3: TGCGCCAGCAGCACGGGGGACAGGGGGCCGTTGGAGACCCAGTACTTC. This translates into CASSTGDRGPLETQYF.

The J gene is TRBJ1-4, the V gene TRBV5-1, with TRBD1 matching over 11 bases. V lost 4 bases, J lost 7 bases, and 6 bases stayed unmatched. The CDR3 spans 15 residues. Germline V lookup: CDR1 SGHRS, CDR2 YFSETQ. In nucleotides, the CDR3 is TGCGCCAGCAGCCTAGGGGACAGGGGGAGTGAAAAACTGTTTTTT. It yields the protein CASSLGDRGSEKLFF.

V and J are TRBV28 and TRBJ2-5; 10 bases align to TRBD2. Germline V CDR1 and CDR2: MDHEN, SYDVKM. Trimming removed 6 bases from V and 5 bases from J; junction bases left unmatched: 9. The CDR3 spans 15 residues. This CDR3 is CASRTPSGRGETQYF. DNA for the CDR3: TGTGCCAGCAGGACCCCAAGCGGGAGGGGTGAGACCCAGTACTTC.

This clone came up a few times. The rearrangement links TRBV7-3 to TRBJ1-1; D might be TRBD1 (6 bases). This CDR3 region has 13 residues. Germline CDR1 is SGHTA and CDR2 is FQGTGA. Trimming removed 4 bases from V and 5 bases from J, with 11 bases in between. The CDR3 sequence is CASSWNRDTEAFF. The CDR3 DNA reads TGTGCCAGCAGCTGGAACAGGGATACTGAAGCTTTCTTT.